Listed below are T cell receptor beta chains from one sample, sequenced in a study of brain T cells in children with intractable seizures. Libraries were prepared by immunoSEQ multiplex PCR; TCRdb keeps only in-frame clonotypes and omits some of them. The sample holds under 400,000 clones, over 90% seen once. Material: peripheral blood, obtained roughly 5 months after surgery. The source of these receptors is a boy younger than two with tuberous sclerosis and intractable seizures. Each CDR3 is given with its conserved first and last residue. D genes are given only for firm matches. Size is stated for part of the rows, as once, few or many counts, or as a class when the clone is expanded.

.	TRBD1	TRBV7-9	TRBJ2-5	CASSLGGQGAETQYF	TGTGCCAGCAGCTTGGGCGGACAGGGGGCTGAGACCCAGTACTTC
.	TRBD2	TRBV5-6	TRBJ2-1	CASSLAAAGGLAFF	TGTGCCAGCAGCTTGGCCGCAGCGGGGGGGCTGGCGTTCTTC
.	.	TRBV7-2	TRBJ2-3	CASSLYTDTQYF	TGTGCCAGCAGCTTGTACACAGATACGCAGTATTTT
.	.	TRBV28	TRBJ2-7	CASSSLQETGSSYEQYF	TGTGCCAGCAGTTCCCTTCAGGAAACCGGGAGCTCCTACGAGCAGTACTTC
.	TRBD2	TRBV4-2	TRBJ2-5	CASSQLAGVGETQYF	TGTGCCAGCAGCCAGTTAGCGGGAGTAGGGGAGACCCAGTACTTC
.	.	TRBV5-4	TRBJ2-5	CASSNQETQYF	TGTGCCAGCAGCAACCAAGAGACCCAGTACTTC
.	.	TRBV7-9	TRBJ1-6	CASSPDWAYSPLHF	TGTGCCAGCAGCCCAGATTGGGCGTATTCACCCCTCCACTTT
.	TRBD1	TRBV19	TRBJ2-1	CACQGQGYNEQFF	TGTGCCTGCCAGGGACAGGGGTACAATGAGCAGTTCTTC
.	TRBD2	TRBV10-3	TRBJ2-7	CAISESDGGSGGRNYEQYF	TGTGCCATCAGTGAGTCGGATGGCGGTAGCGGGGGGCGGAACTACGAGCAGTACTTC
.	.	TRBV24-1	TRBJ2-7	CATSQGPEQYF	TGTGCCACCAGTCAAGGGCCCGAGCAGTACTTC
.	.	TRBV15	TRBJ1-5	CATSRPQDYSNQPQHF	TGTGCCACCAGCAGACCACAGGACTATAGCAATCAGCCCCAGCATTTT
.	.	TRBV24-1	TRBJ2-5	CATSGPGTQETQYF	TGTGCCACCAGTGGTCCCGGGACCCAAGAGACCCAGTACTTC
.	.	TRBV3-1/TRBV3-2	TRBJ2-1	CASSQGHSSLNEQFF	TGTGCCAGCAGCCAGGGACACTCTTCCCTCAATGAGCAGTTCTTC
.	.	TRBV7-2	TRBJ1-5	CASSEDGRSNQPQHF	TGTGCCAGCAGCGAAGACGGACGTTCCAATCAGCCCCAGCATTTT
.	TRBD2	TRBV4-1	TRBJ2-1	CASSQGRGLVLRNEQFF	TGCGCCAGCAGCCAAGGCCGGGGACTAGTATTACGCAATGAGCAGTTCTTC
few	.	TRBV5-6	TRBJ1-3	CASSRQGRSGNTIYF	TGTGCCAGCAGCCGTCAGGGGCGCTCTGGAAACACCATATATTTT
once	.	TRBV7-2	TRBJ2-1	CASSSDSGDEQFF	TGTGCCAGCAGCTCCGATTCGGGGGACGAGCAGTTCTTC
.	TRBD2	TRBV11-3	TRBJ2-5	CASSRGLAGPQETQYF	TGTGCCAGCAGCCGGGGACTAGCGGGGCCCCAAGAGACCCAGTACTTC
.	.	TRBV7-9	TRBJ1-6	CASSPGGPDRNSPLHF	TGTGCCAGCAGCCCGGGAGGCCCGGACAGAAATTCACCCCTCCACTTT
.	.	TRBV11-3	TRBJ2-7	CASSPRVYYEQYF	TGTGCCAGCAGCCCCAGGGTATACTACGAGCAGTACTTC
once	.	TRBV12-3/TRBV12-4	TRBJ2-7	CASSLFRDYEQYF	TGTGCCAGCAGTTTATTTCGGGACTACGAGCAGTACTTC
.	.	TRBV3-1/TRBV3-2	TRBJ2-1	CASSQDTGVSYNEQFF	TGTGCCAGCAGCCAAGATACGGGGGTGTCCTACAATGAGCAGTTCTTC
.	.	TRBV5-4	TRBJ2-7	CASSLTLGEQYF	TGTGCCAGCAGCCTCACTCTGGGGGAGCAGTACTTC
once	.	TRBV4-1	TRBJ2-1	CASSQEMGKGWEQFF	TGCGCCAGCAGCCAAGAGATGGGGAAGGGGTGGGAGCAGTTCTTC
.	.	TRBV5-5	TRBJ2-1	CASSLDRSYNEQFF	TGTGCCAGCAGCTTGGACAGATCCTACAATGAGCAGTTCTTC
once	.	TRBV27	TRBJ2-1	CASSLGAGYYNEQFF	TGTGCCAGCAGTCTAGGGGCGGGGTACTACAATGAGCAGTTCTTC
.	.	TRBV11-2	TRBJ1-1	CASSLDSVHEAFF	TGTGCCAGCAGCCTCGACAGCGTTCATGAAGCTTTCTTT
.	TRBD2	TRBV10-2	TRBJ2-1	CASHPALANEQFF	TGCGCCAGCCACCCCGCACTAGCGAATGAGCAGTTCTTC
.	.	TRBV4-2	TRBJ2-2	CASSQGRGELFF	TGTGCCAGCAGCCAGGGTCGGGGGGAGCTGTTTTTT
.	.	TRBV2	TRBJ1-6	CASTSLVGESPLHF	TGTGCCAGCACCTCCTTAGTAGGGGAATCACCCCTCCACTTT
.	TRBD1	TRBV7-2	TRBJ2-7	CASSSRGREAYEQYF	TGTGCCAGCAGCTCGAGGGGGCGAGAAGCCTACGAGCAGTACTTC
.	.	TRBV12-3/TRBV12-4	TRBJ1-1	CASQTTISTEAFF	TGTGCCAGCCAGACCACCATAAGTACTGAAGCTTTCTTT
.	.	TRBV21-1	TRBJ2-1	CASSNISSGNEQFF	TGTGCCAGCAGCAATATATCTAGCGGGAATGAGCAGTTCTTC
.	TRBD2	TRBV4-1	TRBJ2-7	CASSQASGRIIRLDEQYF	TGCGCCAGCAGCCAAGCTAGCGGGAGAATTATAAGGTTGGACGAGCAGTACTTC
.	.	TRBV4-1	TRBJ2-3	CASSKDPVYNADTQYF	TGCGCCAGCAGCAAAGACCCAGTCTATAATGCTGATACGCAGTATTTT
.	.	TRBV2	TRBJ1-2	CASSGVGQYGYTF	TGTGCCAGCAGTGGGGTCGGACAATATGGCTACACCTTC
once	.	TRBV5-6	TRBJ2-7	CASSFRQDTYEQYF	TGTGCCAGCAGCTTTAGGCAGGACACCTACGAGCAGTACTTC
.	.	TRBV3-1/TRBV3-2	TRBJ1-1	CASSQGVTAEAFF	TGTGCCAGCAGCCAAGGGGTGACCGCTGAAGCTTTCTTT
.	.	TRBV6-5	TRBJ2-5	CASQLVNGYF	TGTGCCAGCCAACTCGTCAACGGGTACTTC
.	TRBD2	TRBV24-1	TRBJ2-3	CATSDFGLAAVGGTDTQYF	TGTGCCACCAGTGATTTTGGACTAGCGGCCGTGGGGGGCACAGATACGCAGTATTTT
.	.	TRBV5-1	TRBJ1-6	CASSLVPGMGDNSPLHF	TGCGCCAGCAGCTTGGTTCCGGGAATGGGTGATAATTCACCCCTCCACTTT
.	.	TRBV6-5	TRBJ1-4	CASSSPGSANEKLFF	TGTGCCAGCAGCTCTCCGGGCTCCGCTAATGAAAAACTGTTTTTT